The 30 T cell receptor beta chains below all came from one sample that was sequenced in a study of Ad26.COV2.S vaccination and SARS-CoV-2 variants. Indicated treatment: over 15 received Ad26.COV2.S at low or high dose, single or two shots; about 5 received placebo; per-sample allocation not given. Collection of the samples took place on day 63 after the first injection of vaccine or placebo. Generated by immunoSEQ multiplex PCR, the TCRdb table keeps only in-frame clones and is missing some. The sample includes about 350,000 clones, roughly 85% of them seen just once. Sample: peripheral blood, taken in a trial of Ad26.COV2.S vaccine versus placebo. These receptor sequences come from a person aged 18 to 59 who received the Ad26.COV2.S COVID-19 vaccine or a placebo.

The chain combines TRBV5-1 with TRBJ2-1; TRBD1 matches at 9 bases. The ends lost 4 bases at V and 2 bases at J; junction bases unmatched: 7. The CDR3 loop spans 16 amino acids. Germline values: CDR1 SGHRS, CDR2 YFSETQ. CDR3 nucleotides: TGCGCCAGCAGCGGGGGGACAGGGAATACCTACAATGAGCAGTTCTTC. This encodes CASSGGTGNTYNEQFF.

The chain couples TRBV5-1 to TRBJ2-1; either TRBD1 or TRBD2 may fit D (5 bases each). Germline V gives CDR1 SGHRS, CDR2 YFSETQ. Trimming took 4 bases from V and 0 from J, leaving 11 bases between them. This CDR3 region has 15 residues. In nucleotides, the CDR3 is TGCGCCAGCAGCCAAATTGGGGGCTCCTACAATGAGCAGTTCTTC. It translates to CASSQIGGSYNEQFF.

Turning to this clone: The sample contains more than one DNA sequence encoding this CDR3. The chain uses TRBV5-1 and TRBJ2-3; 10 bases are shared with TRBD1. This CDR3 region has 14 residues. V lost 4 bases and J lost 4; bases outside the gene matches: 3. Germline-derived CDR1 and CDR2 are SGHRS and YFSETQ. The CDR3 sequence is CASSRDRGADTQYF. CDR3 coding DNA: TGCGCCAGCAGCCGGGACAGGGGTGCAGATACGCAGTATTTT.

The J gene is TRBJ2-7, the V gene TRBV6-2 or TRBV6-3; 11 bases align to TRBD2. With 0 bases clipped from V and 2 bases from J, the junction kept 15 bases outside the gene matches. The germline V gene encodes CDR1 MNHEY and CDR2 SVGEGT. The CDR3 contains 20 residues. The CDR3 here is CASSYSIRLAGPTLPYEQYF. The CDR3 nucleotides read TGTGCCAGCAGTTACTCTATACGACTAGCGGGGCCTACCTTACCCTACGAGCAGTACTTC.

The chain carries TRBV11-2 and TRBJ2-2; the match to TRBD1 covers 11 bases. Germline values: CDR1 SGHAT, CDR2 FQNNGV. J was trimmed by 6 bases and V by 5 bases; bases with no gene match: 14. The CDR3 runs 18 residues. CDR3 region: CASSLTLGGTGGSGELFF. CDR3 DNA sequence: TGTGCCAGCAGCCTAACCTTGGGCGGGACAGGGGGATCCGGGGAGCTGTTTTTT.

The V and J genes are TRBV3-1 (or the pseudogene TRBV3-2) and TRBJ2-1; D could derive from TRBD1 or TRBD2 (6 bases each). V was trimmed by 4 bases and J by 3 bases, leaving 13 bases between them. CDR1 LGHDT and CDR2 YNNKEL come from the germline V gene (reference sequence). The CDR3 extends over 15 amino acids. Here the CDR3 reads CASSREGGLYNEQFF. As DNA, the CDR3 is TGTGCCAGCAGCCGAGAAGGGGGACTCTACAATGAGCAGTTCTTC.

The V call is TRBV7-8, the J call TRBJ1-2; D may be TRBD1 (6 bases). V gave up 5 bases and J gave up 0 bases, with 19 bases separating them. Germline V lookup: CDR1 SGHVS, CDR2 FQNEAQ. The CDR3 is made up of 17 amino acids. The CDR3 DNA is TGTGCCAGCAGCAAAGACAAGGACAGCCGACCTAACTATGGCTACACCTTC. This gives the protein CASSKDKDSRPNYGYTF.

The DNA of the CDR3 is TGTGCCAGCACCTTGGGGGACCCCGGGGAGCTGTTTTTT. This sequence encodes CASTLGDPGELFF. J is TRBJ2-2 and V is TRBV7-2; D possibly matches TRBD1 or TRBD2 (5 bases each). V lost 7 bases and J lost 6, with 12 bases in between. This CDR3 has 13 amino acids. Germline V gene lookup returns CDR1 SGHTA and CDR2 FQGNSA.

The chain has TRBV7-8 and TRBJ2-1, with unresolved D. The CDR3 loop spans 13 amino acids. Germline CDR1 and CDR2: SGHVS and FQNEAQ. Trimming removed 7 bases from V and 4 bases from J, with 11 bases in between. This chain's CDR3 is CASNQGGYNEQFF. CDR3 sequence (DNA): TGTGCCAGCAACCAAGGCGGATACAATGAGCAGTTCTTC.

Ten or more counts support this clone. DNA of the CDR3: TGTGCCAGTAGTTTCTATAGTGGGAAGCCAGATACGCAGTATTTT. This codes for CASSFYSGKPDTQYF. This chain uses TRBV19 with TRBJ2-3; D call uncertain. CDR1 and CDR2 from the germline V gene are LNHDA and SQIVND (reference sequence). V dropped 5 bases and J dropped 4 bases, with 16 bases sitting between them. The CDR3 length is 15 residues.

The chain carries TRBV10-3 and TRBJ1-1, with TRBD1 as a possible D gene (5 bases). V shed 0 bases and J shed 1 base, with 6 bases lying between them. This CDR3 comprises 14 residues. CDR1 and CDR2 (germline): ENHRY, SYGVKD. The CDR3 sequence is CAISESGPNTEAFF. The CDR3 region has the DNA TGTGCCATCAGTGAGTCGGGGCCGAACACTGAAGCTTTCTTT.

This clone was counted only a few times. This chain uses TRBV30 with TRBJ1-2; TRBD1 might be the D (5 bases). The V end was cut by 1 base, the J end by 2 bases, with 8 bases between. The CDR3 has 13 residues. Germline V CDR1 and CDR2: GTSNPN, SVGIG (reference sequence). CDR3 nucleotide sequence: TGTGCCTGGAGTGGAGAGGGGAACTATGGCTACACCTTC. Translated: CAWSGEGNYGYTF.

V and J are TRBV25-1 and TRBJ2-5; the match to TRBD2 covers 7 bases. Trimming at V came to 6 bases and at J to 4 bases, leaving 5 bases not matched to a gene. The CDR3 spans 13 residues. The germline CDR1 and CDR2 sequences are MGHDK and SYGVNS. The CDR3 loop is CASRGTTSETQYF. The CDR3 DNA is TGTGCCAGCAGGGGGACTACGTCAGAGACCCAGTACTTC. The whole variable domain, remainder taken from reference TRBV25-1 and TRBJ2-5, is EADIYQTPRYLVIGTGKKITLECSQTMGHDKMYWYQQDPGMELHLIHYSYGVNSTEKGDLSSESTVSRIRTEHFPLTLESARPSHTSQYLCASRGTTSETQYFGPGTRLLVL.

The chain has TRBV10-3 and TRBJ2-1; 9 bases match TRBD2. This CDR3 is 15 amino acids long. V lost 5 bases and J lost 6; bases outside the gene matches: 8. Germline V gene sequence: CDR1 ENHRY, CDR2 SYGVKD. CDR3 protein: CAISLAGDPSNEQFF. DNA for the CDR3: TGTGCCATCAGTTTAGCGGGAGACCCCTCCAATGAGCAGTTCTTC.

A single count supports this clone. This chain uses TRBV7-2 with TRBJ2-7; either TRBD1 or TRBD2 may supply D (5 bases each). Trimming stripped 4 bases from V and 3 bases from J, with 13 bases between. This CDR3 region has 14 residues. Germline CDR1 SGHTA, CDR2 FQGNSA. The CDR3 protein is CASSWGRRFYEQYF. CDR3 coding DNA: TGTGCCAGCAGCTGGGGACGGAGGTTCTACGAGCAGTACTTC.

The chain combines TRBV6-1 with TRBJ2-7, with 9 positions matching TRBD2. V gave up 4 bases and J gave up 2 bases; unmatched junction bases: 9. Germline assignment: CDR1 MNHNS and CDR2 SASEGT. This CDR3 comprises 16 residues. The CDR3 sequence is CASSGLSSGGPYEQYF. CDR3 sequence (DNA): TGTGCCAGCAGTGGCCTGAGCAGCGGGGGGCCCTACGAGCAGTACTTC.

The CDR3 region is CASSLLGGWGPGANVLTF. The CDR3 DNA reads TGTGCCAGCAGCTTATTAGGGGGCTGGGGACCTGGGGCCAACGTCCTGACTTTC. This chain links TRBV7-8 with TRBJ2-6; 7 positions agree with TRBD1. V was clipped by 2 bases and J by 2 bases; unmatched bases: 9. Germline V gene sequence: CDR1 SGHVS, CDR2 FQNEAQ. The CDR3 length is 18 residues.

The V and J genes are TRBV9 and TRBJ1-1, with a weak D call TRBD1 (5 bases). V shed 0 bases and J shed 1 base, with 13 bases lying between them. Germline assignment: CDR1 SGDLS and CDR2 YYNGEE. This CDR3 contains 16 residues. The chain's CDR3 is CASSVAGTGANTEAFF. CDR3 in DNA: TGTGCCAGCAGCGTAGCAGGGACCGGGGCGAACACTGAAGCTTTCTTT.

The chain is built from TRBV19 and TRBJ2-1, with D possibly matching TRBD2 (6 bases). The CDR3 totals 16 residues. Trimming stripped 3 bases from V and 2 bases from J, with 14 bases between. Germline V gene data show CDR1 as LNHDA and CDR2 as SQIVND (reference sequence). CDR3 region: CASSMMGGVTYNEQFF. The CDR3 DNA sequence: TGTGCCAGTAGTATGATGGGCGGGGTTACCTACAATGAGCAGTTCTTC.

V and J are TRBV5-1 and TRBJ1-6, with TRBD1 as a possible D gene (6 bases). The germline gives CDR1 SGHRS, CDR2 YFSETQ. Between the trimmed V and J ends, which lost 2 bases and 6 bases, there was a span of 12 bases. The CDR3 runs 15 residues. For the CDR3, the DNA is TGCGCCAGCAGCTTCAACAGGGACCTTAATTCACCCCTCCACTTT. Residues: CASSFNRDLNSPLHF.

The CDR3 nucleotides read TGTGCCAGCAGTGGCCCGGGACAGGGAGCTACGAAGCAGTACTTC. Protein product: CASSGPGQGATKQYF. The V gene is TRBV27, the J gene TRBJ2-7, with TRBD1 matching over 9 bases. The germline CDR1 and CDR2 sequences are MNHEY and SMNVEV (reference sequence). The CDR3 length is 15 residues. The ends lost 5 bases at V and 8 bases at J; junction bases unmatched: 13.

The genes are TRBV6-2 or TRBV6-3 and TRBJ2-5, with 11 bases identical to TRBD2. The CDR3 loop spans 16 amino acids. The junction had 6 bases not matched to a gene; V was cut back by 5 bases and J by 1 base. The germline V gene has CDR1 MNHEY and CDR2 SVGEGT. The CDR3 coding sequence is TGTGCCAGCAGTCCCCGACTAGCGGGGCCCCAAGAGACCCAGTACTTC. Translated, it gives CASSPRLAGPQETQYF.

The chain couples TRBV9 to TRBJ2-5, with 9 bases aligning to TRBD1. V gave up 4 bases and J gave up 5 bases; unmatched junction bases: 18. The CDR3 contains 18 residues. Germline CDR1 and CDR2: SGDLS and YYNGEE. The CDR3 DNA is TGTGCCAGCAGCCGACGCCCGCCCCGGGACAGGGCAGAGGAGACCCAGTACTTC. Its translation: CASSRRPPRDRAEETQYF.

This clone was seen once. The rearrangement links TRBV7-8 to TRBJ1-1; D not certain. V was trimmed by 5 bases and J by 6 bases, leaving 13 bases between them. The germline V gene has CDR1 SGHVS and CDR2 FQNEAQ. The CDR3 loop spans 13 amino acids. This CDR3 reads CASSPDLRAEAFF. DNA of the CDR3: TGTGCCAGCAGCCCGGACCTACGGGCTGAAGCTTTCTTT.

The J gene is TRBJ1-1, the V gene TRBV7-9; 10 bases are shared with TRBD1. V was pared by 3 bases and J by 1 base, with 2 bases of the junction left unmatched. Germline-derived CDR1 and CDR2 are SEHNR and FQNEAQ (reference sequence). This CDR3 region has 15 residues. The CDR3 loop reads CASSFWTGGNTEAFF. The CDR3 bases are TGTGCCAGCAGCTTTTGGACAGGGGGGAACACTGAAGCTTTCTTT.

CDR3 nucleotides: TGTGCCAGCAACTCCCGGAGTCTCGGGGGCTCCGAGCAGTACTTC. This encodes CASNSRSLGGSEQYF. The V gene is TRBV27, the J gene TRBJ2-7; D is perhaps TRBD1 or TRBD2 (6 bases each). The CDR3 totals 15 residues. Trimming took 7 bases from V and 6 from J, leaving 22 bases between them. Germline V gene lookup returns CDR1 MNHEY and CDR2 SMNVEV (reference sequence).

The V and J genes are TRBV6-5 and TRBJ2-2, with D uncertain. The germline V gene has CDR1 MNHEY and CDR2 SVGAGI. The CDR3 runs to 14 residues. V was cut by 6 bases and J by 4 bases, with 12 bases left in between. DNA of the CDR3: TGTGCCAGCAGCCTCGATTGGGGCACCGGGGAGCTGTTTTTT. Protein: CASSLDWGTGELFF.

The chain links TRBV7-8 to TRBJ2-7, with D possibly TRBD2 on 5 matching bases. This CDR3 has 13 residues. Trimming stripped 1 base from V and 5 bases from J, with 9 bases between. Germline V CDR1 and CDR2: SGHVS, FQNEAQ. The CDR3 protein is CASSLGLRDEQYF. The CDR3 nucleotides are TGTGCCAGCAGCTTAGGGTTGCGGGACGAGCAGTACTTC.

Turning to this clone: Sequence at one end of the junction differs from germline and may be a read error. The chain has TRBV7-6 and TRBJ1-1; TRBD1 might be the D (6 bases). The CDR3 is 14 amino acids. Germline loops: CDR1 SGHVS, CDR2 FNYEAQ. The CDR3 sequence is CASSSRGTNPEAFF. CDR3 in DNA: TGTGCCAGCAGCTCGAGGGGGACGAACCCTGAAGCTTTCTTT. Together with reference TRBV7-6 and TRBJ1-1, the CDR3 gives the full variable domain: GAGVSQSPRYKVTKRGQDVALRCDPISGHVSLYWYRQALGQGPEFLTYFNYEAQQDKSGLPNDRFSAERPEGSISTLTIQRTEQRDSAMYRCASSSRGTNPEAFFGQGTRLTVV.

The chain links TRBV27 to TRBJ1-1; 7 positions match TRBD1. The CDR3 spans 14 residues. CDR1 MNHEY and CDR2 SMNVEV come from the germline V gene (reference sequence). J lost 4 bases, V lost 5 bases, and 7 bases had no gene match. CDR3 nucleotides: TGTGCCAGCAGTATCGACAGGGTGAGCACTGAAGCTTTCTTT. It yields the protein CASSIDRVSTEAFF.